The clone carrying this T cell receptor beta chain was counted a few times. These data originate in a study of T cell changes during pregnancy in multiple sclerosis. The CDR3 sequence is 12 residues long. The V gene's germline CDR1 is SGHNT and CDR2 YYREEE (reference sequence). The V end was cut by 0 bases, the J end by 3 bases, with 4 bases between. Measured with immunoSEQ multiplex PCR; TCRdb has only the in-frame clones, and not every one. The table shows around 59,000 clones, with about nine tenths occurring only once. This receptor was obtained from a female donor with multiple sclerosis, enrolled in a pregnancy study. This material consisted of CD4+ T cells from peripheral blood mononuclear cells, taken in the first trimester of pregnancy. The chain combines TRBV5-4 with TRBJ2-7; D is unresolved. The CDR3 DNA reads as TGTGCCAGCAGCTTGGACGGCTACGAGCAGTACTTC. It encodes CASSLDGYEQYF.